Presented here are 32 T cell receptor beta chains from one specimen sequenced in a study of CD8 T cells in ankylosing spondylitis. Which antigens these TCRs recognize remains unknown. General observations from the study: Seven or eight highly homologous variants made up a TCR beta motif, and this motif appeared characteristic of ankylosing spondylitis blood.

TCRdb fed the 5' RACE reads into MiXCR, producing one record per CDR3 protein. The sample has hundreds of thousands of distinct CDR3 sequences, 10% to 15% seen once; the top ten hold less than 0.65%. Sequencing was done on a sample of blood, either unsorted or a sorted T cell fraction (not recorded which). These receptors came from a male donor with ankylosing spondylitis.

This clonotype was seen a handful of times. The rearrangement links TRBV4-3 to TRBJ2-3, with D possibly being TRBD1 or TRBD2 (6 bases each). Trimming removed 1 base from V and 1 base from J, with 15 bases in between. The CDR3 is made up of 17 amino acids. CDR1 and CDR2 from the germline V gene are LGHNA and YSLEER. The DNA for the CDR3 is TGCGCCAGCAGCCAAGGAGGGGGGCGGGGAGGCACAGATACGCAGTATTTT. Amino acids: CASSQGGGRGGTDTQYF.

The rearrangement joins TRBV7-9 to TRBJ1-4; 8 positions agree with TRBD1. The CDR3 runs to 17 residues. CDR1 and CDR2 from the germline V gene are SEHNR and FQNEAQ (reference sequence). The V gene end was trimmed by 5 bases and the J gene end by 6 bases; junction bases not matched to a gene: 14. This chain's CDR3 is CASSPLGWGQEYEKLFF. CDR3 bases: TGTGCCAGCAGCCCTTTGGGTTGGGGACAGGAGTATGAAAAACTGTTTTTT.

This clonotype was found a few times. The V call is TRBV15, the J call TRBJ1-2; no clear D. V was shortened by 0 bases and J by 2 bases, with 13 bases between the two germline ends. Per germline, CDR1 LNHNV and CDR2 YYDKDF (reference sequence). The CDR3 sequence is 16 residues long. In nucleotides, the CDR3 is TGTGCCACCAGCAGAGATAGAACAAACGTAAACTATGGCTACACCTTC. This sequence encodes CATSRDRTNVNYGYTF. The complete variable domain, with remaining parts taken from reference TRBV15 and TRBJ1-2, reads DAMVIQNPRYQVTQFGKPVTLSCSQTLNHNVMYWYQQKSSQAPKLLFHYYDKDFNNEADTPDNFQSRRPNTSFCFLDIRSPGLGDTAMYLCATSRDRTNVNYGYTFGSGTRLTVV.

This clonotype came up a few times. The V gene is TRBV6-2 or TRBV6-3, the J gene TRBJ2-7, with 7 bases that match TRBD2. Unmatched junction bases numbered 3, after V lost 8 bases and J lost 2 bases. The CDR3 loop spans 12 amino acids. The germline gives CDR1 MNHEY, CDR2 SVGEGT. CDR3 sequence: CASGGGAYEQYF. CDR3 bases: TGTGCCAGCGGTGGGGGGGCCTACGAGCAGTACTTC.

This rearrangement joins TRBV12-3 or TRBV12-4 to TRBJ1-5; TRBD1 is a possible D gene (6 bases). The CDR3 covers 14 residues. V was pared by 3 bases and J by 6 bases, with 12 bases between. The CDR3 region has the DNA TGTGCCAGCAGTTTGATCAGGGGAATTCAGCCCCAGCATTTT. It yields the protein CASSLIRGIQPQHF.

This clonotype was counted between two and nine times. The chain couples TRBV20-1 to TRBJ1-5; D gene uncertain. V was pared by 6 bases and J by 3 bases, with 12 bases between. Germline CDR1 is DFQATT and CDR2 is SNEGSKA (reference sequence). The CDR3 loop spans 13 amino acids. The CDR3 loop is CSAERALNQPQHF. For the CDR3, the DNA is TGCAGTGCCGAGAGGGCCCTCAATCAGCCCCAGCATTTT.

CDR3: CASTSREGVATNEKLFF. The DNA for the CDR3 is TGTGCCAGTACCTCCAGAGAGGGAGTCGCAACTAATGAAAAACTGTTTTTT. The V and J genes are TRBV19 and TRBJ1-4; D unclear. Trimming pared 7 bases from V and 0 bases from J, leaving 18 bases between. The CDR3 is 17 residues long. Germline assignment: CDR1 LNHDA and CDR2 SQIVND (reference sequence).

In this sample, this clonotype turned up a few times. The chain's CDR3 is CSAPRQGRKLFF. In DNA form, the CDR3 reads TGCAGTGCTCCCCGACAGGGCCGAAAACTGTTTTTT. This chain joins TRBV20-1 and TRBJ1-4, with TRBD1 matching over 7 bases. J was trimmed by 10 bases and V by 5 bases; bases with no gene match: 7. This CDR3 spans 12 amino acids. Germline CDR1 reads DFQATT; CDR2 reads SNEGSKA (reference sequence).

The chain employs TRBV5-1 and TRBJ2-3; D is ambiguous. Trimming removed 1 base at V and 1 base at J, with 7 bases between. The germline CDR1 and CDR2 sequences are SGHRS and YFSETQ. This CDR3 comprises 14 residues. CDR3 loop: CASSLSLRTDTQYF. CDR3 sequence (DNA): TGCGCCAGCAGCTTGTCCCTCCGCACAGATACGCAGTATTTT.

V and J are TRBV18 and TRBJ2-7; TRBD1 matches at 10 bases. CDR1 and CDR2 from the germline V gene are KGHSH and LQKENI. CDR3 length equals 15 residues. V gave up 6 bases and J gave up 5 bases; unmatched junction bases: 10. CDR3 sequence (DNA): TGTGCCAGCTCTGTACAAGGGACAGGGGTTCACGAGCAGTACTTC. Amino acid sequence: CASSVQGTGVHEQYF.

This clonotype was found a few times. CDR3 sequence: CSATRTGGPFNQPQHF. The CDR3 nucleotides read TGCAGTGCTACGAGGACAGGGGGGCCCTTCAATCAGCCCCAGCATTTT. The chain carries TRBV20-1 and TRBJ1-5, with TRBD1 identical over 10 bases. V dropped 4 bases and J dropped 3; count of bases not matched to a gene: 9. Germline CDR1 is DFQATT and CDR2 is SNEGSKA (reference sequence). The CDR3 has 16 residues.

The chain recombines TRBV20-1 with TRBJ1-2; D is unclear. V was pared by 0 bases and J by 4 bases, with 15 bases between. The CDR3 consists of 15 residues. CDR1 is DFQATT, CDR2 SNEGSKA, per germline (reference sequence). The CDR3 loop is CSARDGSPEAYGYTF. CDR3 nucleotides: TGCAGTGCTAGAGATGGCTCACCGGAGGCCTATGGCTACACCTTC.

In its sample, this clonotype was seen a few times. The J gene is TRBJ1-4, the V gene TRBV6-1, with a weak D call TRBD1 (6 bases). The CDR3 totals 13 residues. Per germline, CDR1 MNHNS and CDR2 SASEGT. Trimming shortened V by 5 bases and J by 10 bases, and 14 bases separated the two germline ends. CDR3 coding DNA: TGTGCCAGCAGTCCCAGACAGGCAAGAAAACTGTTTTTT. Protein: CASSPRQARKLFF.

This clonotype was observed a few times. The chain recombines TRBV7-9 with TRBJ2-7; TRBD2 might be the D (5 bases). CDR1 is SEHNR and CDR2 is FQNEAQ in the germline V gene (reference sequence). The V gene lost 1 base and the J gene lost 4 bases, with 11 bases spanning the gap. CDR3 length: 14 residues. CDR3 protein: CASSLGSGLYEQYF. As DNA, the CDR3 is TGTGCCAGCAGCTTAGGATCGGGGTTGTACGAGCAGTACTTC.

The chain carries TRBV7-9 and TRBJ1-4, with D uncertain. The V end was cut by 4 bases, the J end by 6 bases, with 12 bases between. This CDR3 is 14 amino acids long. Germline V CDR1 and CDR2: SEHNR, FQNEAQ (reference sequence). The CDR3 here is CASSSTRGDEKLFF. The DNA for the CDR3 is TGTGCCAGCAGCTCGACCAGAGGTGATGAAAAACTGTTTTTT.

This clonotype appeared a few times. The chain couples TRBV20-1 to TRBJ2-7, with 11 bases matching TRBD1. Germline V gene lookup returns CDR1 DFQATT and CDR2 SNEGSKA (reference sequence). J gave up 3 bases and V 5 bases, and 6 bases lay outside the gene matches. The CDR3 runs to 14 residues. DNA of the CDR3: TGCAGTGCTCGCCTCGGGACAGGGGGCTACGAGCAGTACTTC. Its protein is CSARLGTGGYEQYF.

This clonotype was counted only a few times. The chain joins TRBV5-5 to TRBJ2-2, with D unclear. The germline gives CDR1 SGHKS, CDR2 YYEKEE (reference sequence). CDR3 length: 15 residues. Between the trimmed V and J ends, which lost 4 bases and 0 bases, there was a span of 10 bases. The CDR3 DNA sequence: TGTGCCAGCAGCATTAGGGCCACGAACACCGGGGAGCTGTTTTTT. Its protein is CASSIRATNTGELFF.

This clonotype was picked up a small number of times. This chain connects TRBV15 to TRBJ1-2; D is unclear. V lost 3 bases and J lost 4, with 12 bases in between. The germline gives CDR1 LNHNV, CDR2 YYDKDF (reference sequence). CDR3 length equals 14 residues. In DNA, the CDR3 is TGTGCCACCAGCAGCCGAGACGGAAGCTATGGCTACACCTTC. Translation gives CATSSRDGSYGYTF. The variable domain in full, with the rest retrieved from reference TRBV15 and TRBJ1-2, is DAMVIQNPRYQVTQFGKPVTLSCSQTLNHNVMYWYQQKSSQAPKLLFHYYDKDFNNEADTPDNFQSRRPNTSFCFLDIRSPGLGDTAMYLCATSSRDGSYGYTFGSGTRLTVV.

This clonotype occurred once. CDR3: CAWDSYRGLSYEQYF. CDR3 in DNA: TGTGCCTGGGATTCGTACAGGGGGCTTTCCTACGAGCAGTACTTC. The chain joins TRBV30 to TRBJ2-7; 9 bases line up with TRBD1. Germline CDR1 and CDR2: GTSNPN and SVGIG (reference sequence). The CDR3 length is 15 residues. V gave up 5 bases and J gave up 1 base; unmatched junction bases: 9. Full variable domain (outside the CDR3, taken from reference TRBV30 and TRBJ2-7): SQTIHQWPATLVQPVGSPLSLECTVEGTSNPNLYWYRQAAGRGLQLLFYSVGIGQISSEVPQNLSASRPQDRQFILSSKKLLLSDSGFYLCAWDSYRGLSYEQYFGPGTRLTVT.

The V gene is TRBV20-1, the J gene TRBJ2-5; TRBD2 aligns across 10 bases. This CDR3 region has 16 residues. Trimming removed 1 base from V and 2 bases from J; junction bases left unmatched: 7. CDR1 and CDR2 (germline): DFQATT, SNEGSKA (reference sequence). CDR3 in amino acids: CSARAGLAATQETQYF. The CDR3 DNA is TGCAGTGCTAGAGCCGGACTAGCGGCAACACAAGAGACCCAGTACTTC.

This clonotype occurred many times. This sequence joins TRBV12-3 or TRBV12-4 and TRBJ1-3; D not resolved. The CDR3 consists of 14 residues. V was shortened by 3 bases and J by 0 bases, with 6 bases between the two germline ends. DNA for the CDR3: TGTGCCAGCAGTTTGCTCTTCTCTGGAAACACCATATATTTT. It yields the protein CASSLLFSGNTIYF.

This chain uses TRBV5-1 with TRBJ2-7, with 7 positions matching TRBD1. V lost 4 bases to trimming and J lost 0 bases; unmatched junction nucleotides: 7. Looked up from germline, CDR1 is SGHRS and CDR2 is YFSETQ. The CDR3 is made up of 15 amino acids. The DNA of the CDR3 is TGCGCCAGCAGCCGGACAGGAGATTTCTCCTACGAGCAGTACTTC. Its translation: CASSRTGDFSYEQYF.

Here the CDR3 DNA reads TGTGCCAGCAGCAAGACTAGCGGCACAGATACGCAGTATTTT. It codes for CASSKTSGTDTQYF. J is TRBJ2-3 and V is TRBV6-1, with 8 bases lining up with TRBD2. The CDR3 totals 14 residues. Trimming took 6 bases from V and 1 from J; bases not matched to a gene: 3. Germline-derived CDR1 and CDR2 are MNHNS and SASEGT.

This clonotype showed up many times. The V gene is TRBV28, the J gene TRBJ2-7, with D unresolved. The CDR3 covers 12 residues. Germline V gives CDR1 MDHEN, CDR2 SYDVKM. V was pared by 2 bases and J by 3 bases, with 5 bases between. The CDR3 DNA reads as TGTGCCAGCAGTTTAGGTATCTACGAGCAGTACTTC. Translating it yields CASSLGIYEQYF.

This clonotype came up a few times. The chain uses TRBV20-1 and TRBJ1-5; D not resolved. V shed 6 bases and J shed 4 bases, with 13 bases lying between them. The CDR3 runs 13 residues. Germline CDR1 reads DFQATT; CDR2 reads SNEGSKA (reference sequence). CDR3 sequence: CSADFRQNQPQHF. CDR3 bases: TGCAGTGCCGACTTCAGACAAAATCAGCCCCAGCATTTT.

This chain uses TRBV15 with TRBJ2-3; 9 bases are a match to TRBD1. The V gene's germline CDR1 is LNHNV and CDR2 YYDKDF (reference sequence). V was clipped by 0 bases and J by 2 bases; unmatched bases: 6. CDR3 length: 17 residues. CDR3: CATSRDRQGVITDTQYF. The CDR3 DNA follows: TGTGCCACCAGCAGAGATCGACAGGGGGTAATCACAGATACGCAGTATTTT.

The chain recombines TRBV12-3 or TRBV12-4 with TRBJ1-1; 8 nucleotides agree with TRBD1. CDR3 length: 14 residues. V lost 5 bases to trimming and J lost 5 bases; unmatched junction nucleotides: 7. This CDR3 is CASSIKQGVTEAFF. The CDR3 DNA reads TGTGCCAGCAGTATCAAACAGGGGGTGACTGAAGCTTTCTTT.

V gene TRBV5-1 combines with J gene TRBJ1-2, with unresolved D. This CDR3 spans 14 amino acids. The germline CDR1 and CDR2 sequences are SGHRS and YFSETQ. With 4 bases removed from V and 2 bases from J, the gap between germline ends came to 12 bases. The CDR3 reads CASSHETPNYGYTF. The CDR3 DNA follows: TGCGCCAGCAGCCACGAGACCCCGAACTATGGCTACACCTTC.

This clonotype was recorded a few times. V usage is TRBV3-1 and J usage is TRBJ2-2; D ambiguous. CDR1 and CDR2 (germline): LGHDT, YNNKEL (reference sequence). Deletions cut 7 bases from V and 3 bases from J, with 15 bases between. This CDR3 spans 15 amino acids. The CDR3 nucleotides are TGTGCCAGCACCCGGTTCGGACGGGACACCGGGGAGCTGTTTTTT. It is translated as CASTRFGRDTGELFF.

This clonotype was found a few times. The genes are TRBV20-1 and TRBJ2-6; D call uncertain. The ends were cut back, 3 bases at V and 0 bases at J, with 9 bases in the middle. This CDR3 region has 15 residues. Looked up from germline, CDR1 is DFQATT and CDR2 is SNEGSKA (reference sequence). The CDR3 reads CSARDLSSGANVLTF. The DNA of the CDR3 is TGCAGTGCTAGGGACCTCAGCTCTGGGGCCAACGTCCTGACTTTC.

This chain connects TRBV7-8 to TRBJ1-1; D uncertain. CDR3 length equals 12 residues. V was cut by 5 bases and J by 7 bases, with 11 bases left in between. The germline CDR1 and CDR2 sequences are SGHVS and FQNEAQ. CDR3 loop: CASSPLLGEAFF. DNA of the CDR3: TGTGCCAGCAGCCCCCTGTTGGGTGAAGCTTTCTTT.

The CDR3 loop reads CATYRRGTPNLDYNSPLHF. The CDR3 DNA sequence: TGTGCCACCTACAGACGAGGGACACCCAACCTCGATTATAATTCACCCCTCCACTTT. The chain links TRBV15 to TRBJ1-6; tentatively, D is TRBD1 (6 bases). The CDR3 consists of 19 residues. Trimming removed 8 bases at V and 4 bases at J, with 27 bases between. Germline V lookup: CDR1 LNHNV, CDR2 YYDKDF (reference sequence).